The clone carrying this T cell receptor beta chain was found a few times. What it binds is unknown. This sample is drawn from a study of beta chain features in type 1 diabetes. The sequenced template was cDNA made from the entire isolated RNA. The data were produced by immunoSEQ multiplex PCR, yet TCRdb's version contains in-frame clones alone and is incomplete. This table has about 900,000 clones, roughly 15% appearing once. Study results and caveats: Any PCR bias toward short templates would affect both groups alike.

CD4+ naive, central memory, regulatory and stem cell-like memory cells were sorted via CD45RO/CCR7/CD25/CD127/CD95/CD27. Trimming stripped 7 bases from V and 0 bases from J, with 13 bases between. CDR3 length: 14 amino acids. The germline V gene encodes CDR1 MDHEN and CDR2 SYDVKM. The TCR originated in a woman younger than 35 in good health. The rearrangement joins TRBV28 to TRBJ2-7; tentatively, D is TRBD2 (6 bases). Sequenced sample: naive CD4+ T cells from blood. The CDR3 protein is CASIAGGSSYEQYF. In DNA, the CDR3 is TGTGCCAGCATTGCCGGGGGAAGCTCCTACGAGCAGTACTTC.